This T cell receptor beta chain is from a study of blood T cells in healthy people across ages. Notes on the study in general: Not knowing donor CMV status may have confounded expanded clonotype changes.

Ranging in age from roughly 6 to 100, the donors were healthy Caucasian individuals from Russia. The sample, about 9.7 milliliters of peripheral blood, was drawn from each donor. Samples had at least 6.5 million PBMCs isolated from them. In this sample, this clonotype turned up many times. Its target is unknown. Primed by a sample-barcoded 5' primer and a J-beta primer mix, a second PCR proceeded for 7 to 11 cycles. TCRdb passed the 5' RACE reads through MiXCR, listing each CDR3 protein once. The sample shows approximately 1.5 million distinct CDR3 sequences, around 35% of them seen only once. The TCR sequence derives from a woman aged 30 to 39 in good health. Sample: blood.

This CDR3 is CASSYPGTGDWSNQPQHF. For the CDR3, the DNA is TGTGCCAGCAGTTACCCCGGGACAGGGGATTGGAGCAATCAGCCCCAGCATTTT. The chain couples TRBV6-2 or TRBV6-3 to TRBJ1-5; 10 positions agree with TRBD1. This CDR3 is 18 amino acids long. CDR1 and CDR2 from the germline V gene are MNHEY and SVGEGT. J lost 1 base, V lost 2 bases, and 8 bases had no gene match.